Following are 9 T cell receptor beta chains from one sample sequenced in a study of blood T cell repertoires in COVID-19. Profiled with immunoSEQ multiplex PCR; TCRdb holds only in-frame clones, not every one. The profile shows more than 250,000 clones, roughly 87% of them singletons. Sequenced sample: peripheral blood. These receptor sequences come from a human donor in a cohort sampled during active COVID-19.

Points on this clone: Other DNA sequences in this specimen translate into the identical CDR3. The genes are TRBV7-2 and TRBJ1-2; no clear D gene. Germline CDR1 is SGHTA and CDR2 is FQGNSA. CDR3 length: 14 residues. The ends were cut back, 5 bases at V and 2 bases at J, with 12 bases in the middle. Here the CDR3 reads CASSPIRSNYGYTF. The CDR3 DNA is TGTGCCAGCAGCCCGATTCGTAGCAACTATGGCTACACCTTC. The full variable domain, with the rest looked up from reference TRBV7-2 and TRBJ1-2, is GAGVSQSPSNKVTEKGKDVELRCDPISGHTALYWYRQSLGQGLEFLIYFQGNSAPDKSGLPSDRFSAERTGGSVSTLTIQRTQQEDSAVYLCASSPIRSNYGYTFGSGTRLTVV.

V gene TRBV3-1 (or the pseudogene TRBV3-2) combines with J gene TRBJ2-2; weak D call: TRBD2 (5 bases). This CDR3 is 18 amino acids long. The germline V gene has CDR1 LGHDT and CDR2 YNNKEL (reference sequence). V was shortened by 1 base and J by 4 bases, with 19 bases between the two germline ends. The CDR3 sequence is CASSQVVAGPGGTGELFF. CDR3 DNA: TGTGCCAGCAGCCAAGTAGTGGCGGGTCCAGGAGGCACCGGGGAGCTGTTTTTT.

V gene TRBV2 combines with J gene TRBJ1-3; D may be TRBD1 (6 bases). Trimming removed 5 bases at V and 2 bases at J, with 10 bases between. CDR1 is SNHLY, CDR2 FYNNEI, per germline. The CDR3 has 14 amino acids. Here the CDR3 reads CASSSGVTGNTIYF. The DNA for the CDR3 is TGTGCCAGCAGTTCAGGGGTTACTGGAAACACCATATATTTT.

Only one count was recorded for this clone. The chain joins TRBV3-1 (or the pseudogene TRBV3-2) to TRBJ1-2, with D possibly TRBD1 on 6 matching bases. CDR1 and CDR2 from the germline V gene are LGHDT and YNNKEL (reference sequence). Trimming took 0 bases from V and 7 from J, leaving 9 bases between them. There are 13 residues in the CDR3. CDR3 residues: CASSQEGGVGYTF. DNA for the CDR3: TGTGCCAGCAGCCAAGAAGGGGGGGTTGGCTACACCTTC.

The rearrangement links TRBV28 to TRBJ1-1; 11 bases map to TRBD1. Germline V gene sequence: CDR1 MDHEN, CDR2 SYDVKM. CDR3 size: 15 residues. V lost 5 bases to trimming and J lost 7 bases; unmatched junction nucleotides: 9. The CDR3 DNA follows: TGTGCCAGCAGTCCCCCCGGGACAGGGGGGGGTGAAGCTTTCTTT. Protein sequence: CASSPPGTGGGEAFF.

V is TRBV9 and J is TRBJ1-4; possible D gene TRBD1, 6 bases. CDR3 length: 15 residues. Per germline, CDR1 SGDLS and CDR2 YYNGEE. V lost 0 bases, J lost 5 bases, and 11 bases lay in between. The CDR3 DNA follows: TGTGCCAGCAGCGTAGGCTGGGGGCGAAATGAAAAACTGTTTTTT. As protein: CASSVGWGRNEKLFF.

In this sample, this clone turned up once. The chain recombines TRBV18 with TRBJ1-3; weak D call: TRBD1 (6 bases). This CDR3 is 17 amino acids long. Deletions cut 0 bases from V and 4 bases from J, with 16 bases between. Germline CDR1 KGHSH, CDR2 LQKENI. CDR3 coding DNA: TGTGCCAGCTCACCACCGTCGGGGCAGGGGCTAGGAAACACCATATATTTT. The encoded protein is CASSPPSGQGLGNTIYF.

This clone was picked up a small number of times. The chain has TRBV5-4 and TRBJ1-2, with D hard to call. CDR1 is SGHNT and CDR2 is YYREEE in the germline V gene (reference sequence). V lost 2 bases to trimming and J lost 8 bases, with 13 bases between them. The CDR3 is 13 amino acids. CDR3 amino acids: CASSFGGVEGYTF. Here the CDR3 DNA reads TGTGCCAGCAGCTTCGGCGGCGTGGAGGGCTACACCTTC.

This sequence joins TRBV6-6 and TRBJ2-7; 11 bases align to TRBD2. The CDR3 runs 16 residues. V was pared by 4 bases and J by 0 bases, with 5 bases of the junction left unmatched. Germline CDR1 is MNHNY and CDR2 is SVGAGI (reference sequence). The CDR3 spells CASSLWTSGYSYEQYF. In DNA form, the CDR3 reads TGTGCCAGCAGTTTGTGGACTAGCGGGTACTCCTACGAGCAGTACTTC.